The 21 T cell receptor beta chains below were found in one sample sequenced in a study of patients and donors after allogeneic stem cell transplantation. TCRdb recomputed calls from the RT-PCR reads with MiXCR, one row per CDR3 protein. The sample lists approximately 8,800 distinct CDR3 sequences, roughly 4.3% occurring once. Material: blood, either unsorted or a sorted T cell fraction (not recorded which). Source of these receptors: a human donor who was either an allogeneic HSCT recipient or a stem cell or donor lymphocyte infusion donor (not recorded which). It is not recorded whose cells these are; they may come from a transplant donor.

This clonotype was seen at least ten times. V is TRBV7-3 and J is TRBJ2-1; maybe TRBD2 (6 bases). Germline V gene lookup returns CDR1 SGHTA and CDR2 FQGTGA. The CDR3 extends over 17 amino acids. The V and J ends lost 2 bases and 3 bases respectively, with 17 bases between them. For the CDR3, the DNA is TGTGCCAGCAGCTTAGTCCCGTTAGCGGTATTCTACAATGAGCAGTTCTTC. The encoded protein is CASSLVPLAVFYNEQFF.

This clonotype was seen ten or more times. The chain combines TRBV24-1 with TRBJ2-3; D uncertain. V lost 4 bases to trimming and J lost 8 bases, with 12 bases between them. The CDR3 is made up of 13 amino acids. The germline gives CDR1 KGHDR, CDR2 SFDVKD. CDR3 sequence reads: CATSEDPLATQYF. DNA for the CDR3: TGTGCCACCAGTGAGGACCCGTTAGCTACGCAGTATTTT.

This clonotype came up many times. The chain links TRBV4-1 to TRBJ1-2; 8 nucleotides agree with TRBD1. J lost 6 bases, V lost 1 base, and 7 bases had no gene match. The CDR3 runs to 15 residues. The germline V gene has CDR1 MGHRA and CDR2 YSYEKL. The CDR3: CASSQALDREDGYTF. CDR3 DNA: TGCGCCAGCAGCCAAGCCTTGGACAGGGAGGATGGCTACACCTTC.

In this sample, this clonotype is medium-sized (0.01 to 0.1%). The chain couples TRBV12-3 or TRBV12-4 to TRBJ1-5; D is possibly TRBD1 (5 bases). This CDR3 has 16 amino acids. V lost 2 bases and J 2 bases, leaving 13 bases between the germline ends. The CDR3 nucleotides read TGTGCCAGCAGTTTATACTCGGGACTCGGCAATCAGCCCCAGCATTTT. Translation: CASSLYSGLGNQPQHF.

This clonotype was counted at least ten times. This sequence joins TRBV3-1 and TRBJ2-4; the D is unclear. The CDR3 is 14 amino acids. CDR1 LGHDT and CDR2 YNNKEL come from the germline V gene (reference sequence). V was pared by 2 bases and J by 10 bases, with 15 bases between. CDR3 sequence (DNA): TGTGCCAGCAGCCAACGTTCCACTCACGGGATTCAGTACTTC. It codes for CASSQRSTHGIQYF.

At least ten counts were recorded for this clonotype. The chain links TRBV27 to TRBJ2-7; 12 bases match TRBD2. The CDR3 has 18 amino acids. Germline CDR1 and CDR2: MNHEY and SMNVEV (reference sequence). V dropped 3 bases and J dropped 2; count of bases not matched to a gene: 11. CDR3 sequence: CASSFRLPLAGGTYEQYF. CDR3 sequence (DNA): TGTGCCAGCAGTTTCCGACTACCACTAGCGGGAGGTACCTACGAGCAGTACTTC.

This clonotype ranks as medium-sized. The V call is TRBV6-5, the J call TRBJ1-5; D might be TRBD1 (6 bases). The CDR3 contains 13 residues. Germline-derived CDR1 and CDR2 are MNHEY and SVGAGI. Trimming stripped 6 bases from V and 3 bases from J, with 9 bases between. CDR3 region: CASRTGYNQPQHF. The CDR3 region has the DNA TGTGCCAGCAGAACAGGGTACAATCAGCCCCAGCATTTT.

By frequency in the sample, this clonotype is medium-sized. The CDR3 here is CASSQGPHRTDTQYF. In DNA, the CDR3 is TGTGCCAGCAGCCAAGGGCCCCACCGCACAGATACGCAGTATTTT. The J gene is TRBJ2-3, the V gene TRBV3-1; D is unresolved. The length of the CDR3 is 15 residues. V was clipped by 1 base and J by 1 base, with 9 bases between them. Germline V gene data show CDR1 as LGHDT and CDR2 as YNNKEL (reference sequence).

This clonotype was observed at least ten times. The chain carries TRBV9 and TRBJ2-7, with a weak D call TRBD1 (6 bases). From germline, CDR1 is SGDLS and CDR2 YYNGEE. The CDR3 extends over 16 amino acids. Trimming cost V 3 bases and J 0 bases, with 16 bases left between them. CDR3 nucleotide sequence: TGTGCCAGCAGCGGGCAGGGGACGGGCGGCTCCTACGAGCAGTACTTC. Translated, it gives CASSGQGTGGSYEQYF.

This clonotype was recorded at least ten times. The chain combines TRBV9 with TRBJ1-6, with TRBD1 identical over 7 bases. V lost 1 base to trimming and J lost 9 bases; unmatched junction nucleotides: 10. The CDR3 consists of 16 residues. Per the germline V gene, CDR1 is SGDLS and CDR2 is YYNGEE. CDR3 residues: CASSVTLGGAGSPLHF. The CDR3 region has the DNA TGTGCCAGCAGCGTAACTCTAGGGGGCGCAGGTTCACCCCTCCACTTT.

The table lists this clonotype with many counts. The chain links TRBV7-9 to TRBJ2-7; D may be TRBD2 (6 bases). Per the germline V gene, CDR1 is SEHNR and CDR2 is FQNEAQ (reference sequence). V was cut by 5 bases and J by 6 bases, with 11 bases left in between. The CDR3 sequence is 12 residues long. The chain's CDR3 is CASSPTSSEQYF. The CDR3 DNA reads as TGTGCCAGCAGCCCGACTAGTTCCGAGCAGTACTTC.

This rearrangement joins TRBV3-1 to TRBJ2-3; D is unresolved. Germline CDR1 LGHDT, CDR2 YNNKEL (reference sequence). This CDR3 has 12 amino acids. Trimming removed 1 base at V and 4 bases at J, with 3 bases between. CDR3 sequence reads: CASSQVSDTQYF. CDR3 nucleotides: TGTGCCAGCAGCCAAGTTTCAGATACGCAGTATTTT.

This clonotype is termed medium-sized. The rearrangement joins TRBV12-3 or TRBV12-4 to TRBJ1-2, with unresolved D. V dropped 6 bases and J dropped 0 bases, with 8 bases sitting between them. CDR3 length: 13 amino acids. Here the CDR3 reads CASSPAANYGYTF. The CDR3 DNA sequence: TGTGCCAGCAGCCCTGCCGCTAACTATGGCTACACCTTC.

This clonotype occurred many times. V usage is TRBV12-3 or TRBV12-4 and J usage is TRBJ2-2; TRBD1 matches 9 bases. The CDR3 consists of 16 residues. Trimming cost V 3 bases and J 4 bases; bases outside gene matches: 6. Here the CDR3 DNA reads TGTGCCAGCAGTTTGAGCTTGACAGGGGGCACCGGGGAGCTGTTTTTT. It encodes CASSLSLTGGTGELFF.

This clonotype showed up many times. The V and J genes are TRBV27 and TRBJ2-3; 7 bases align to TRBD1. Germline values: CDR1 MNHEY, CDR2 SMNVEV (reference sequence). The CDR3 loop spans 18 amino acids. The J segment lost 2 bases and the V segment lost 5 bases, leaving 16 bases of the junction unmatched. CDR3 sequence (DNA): TGTGCCAGCAGTCCAAAACTTACGACAGGGTCTTTCACAGATACGCAGTATTTT. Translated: CASSPKLTTGSFTDTQYF.

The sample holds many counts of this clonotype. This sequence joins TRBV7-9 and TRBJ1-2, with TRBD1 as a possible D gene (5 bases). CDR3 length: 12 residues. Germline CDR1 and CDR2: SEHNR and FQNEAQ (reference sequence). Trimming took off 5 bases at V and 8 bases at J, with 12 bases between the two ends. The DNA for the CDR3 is TGTGCCAGCAGCGGGACCCAAAAAGGCTACACCTTC. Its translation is CASSGTQKGYTF.

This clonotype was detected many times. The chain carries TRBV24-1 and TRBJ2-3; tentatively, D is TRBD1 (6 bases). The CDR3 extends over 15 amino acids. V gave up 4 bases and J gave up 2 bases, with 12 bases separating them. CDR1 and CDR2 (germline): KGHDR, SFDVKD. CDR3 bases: TGTGCCACCAGTGACGGTGGACAGCCCACAGATACGCAGTATTTT. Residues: CATSDGGQPTDTQYF.

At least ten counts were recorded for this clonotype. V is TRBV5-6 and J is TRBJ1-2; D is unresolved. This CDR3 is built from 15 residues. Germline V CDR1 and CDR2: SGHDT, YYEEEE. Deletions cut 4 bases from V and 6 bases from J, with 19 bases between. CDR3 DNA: TGTGCCAGCAGCCGCTTCACAGCGGTATGGGATGGCTACACCTTC. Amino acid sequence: CASSRFTAVWDGYTF.

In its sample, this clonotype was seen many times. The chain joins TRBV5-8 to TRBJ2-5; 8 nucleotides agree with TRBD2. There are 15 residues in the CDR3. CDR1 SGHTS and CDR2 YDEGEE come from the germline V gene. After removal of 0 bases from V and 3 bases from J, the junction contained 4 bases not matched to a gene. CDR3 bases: TGTGCCAGCAGCTTGGGGACTAGCCGAAAAGAGACCCAGTACTTC. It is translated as CASSLGTSRKETQYF.

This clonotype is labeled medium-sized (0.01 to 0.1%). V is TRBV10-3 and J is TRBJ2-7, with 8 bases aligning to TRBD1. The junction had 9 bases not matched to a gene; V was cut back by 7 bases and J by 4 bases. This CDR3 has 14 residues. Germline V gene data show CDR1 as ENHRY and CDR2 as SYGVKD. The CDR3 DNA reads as TGTGCCATCAACGCCGGGACAGGTGGTTACGAGCAGTACTTC. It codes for CAINAGTGGYEQYF.

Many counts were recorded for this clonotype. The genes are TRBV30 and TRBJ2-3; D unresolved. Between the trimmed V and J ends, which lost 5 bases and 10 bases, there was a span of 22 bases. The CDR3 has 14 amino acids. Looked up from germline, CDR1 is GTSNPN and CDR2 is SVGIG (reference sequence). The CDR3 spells CAWSRPGSQEPQYF. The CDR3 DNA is TGTGCCTGGTCACGCCCTGGTAGTCAAGAGCCGCAGTATTTT.